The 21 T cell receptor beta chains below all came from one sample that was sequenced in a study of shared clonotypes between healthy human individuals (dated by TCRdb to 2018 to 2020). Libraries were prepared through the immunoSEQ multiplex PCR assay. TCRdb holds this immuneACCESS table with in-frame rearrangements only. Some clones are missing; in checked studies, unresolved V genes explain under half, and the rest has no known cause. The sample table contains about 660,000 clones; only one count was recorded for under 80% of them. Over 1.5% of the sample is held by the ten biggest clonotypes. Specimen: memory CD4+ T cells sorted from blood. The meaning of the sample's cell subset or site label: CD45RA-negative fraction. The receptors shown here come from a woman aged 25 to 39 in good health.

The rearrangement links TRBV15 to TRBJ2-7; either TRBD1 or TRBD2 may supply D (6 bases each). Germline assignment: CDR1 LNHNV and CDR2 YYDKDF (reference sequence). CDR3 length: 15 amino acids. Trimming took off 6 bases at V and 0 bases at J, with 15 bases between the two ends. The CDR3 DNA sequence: TGTGCCACCAGGCCCAGAGGGGGGAGCTCCTACGAGCAGTACTTC. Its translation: CATRPRGGSSYEQYF.

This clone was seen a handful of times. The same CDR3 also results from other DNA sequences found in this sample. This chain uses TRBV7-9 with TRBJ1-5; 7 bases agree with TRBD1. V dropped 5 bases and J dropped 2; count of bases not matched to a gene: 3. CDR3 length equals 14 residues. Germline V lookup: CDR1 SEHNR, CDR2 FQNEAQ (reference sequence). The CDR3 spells CASSPQGGNQPQHF. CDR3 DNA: TGTGCCAGCAGCCCCCAGGGGGGCAATCAGCCCCAGCATTTT. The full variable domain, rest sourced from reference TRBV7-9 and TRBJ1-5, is DTGVSQNPRHKITKRGQNVTFRCDPISEHNRLYWYRQTLGQGPEFLTYFQNEAQLEKSRLLSDRFSAERPKGSFSTLEIQRTEQGDSAMYLCASSPQGGNQPQHFGDGTRLSIL.

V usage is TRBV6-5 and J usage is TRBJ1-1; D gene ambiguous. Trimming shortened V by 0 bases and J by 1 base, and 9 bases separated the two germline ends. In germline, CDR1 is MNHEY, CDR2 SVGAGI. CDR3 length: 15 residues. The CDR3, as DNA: TGTGCCAGCAGTTACTCAGGGAGCGGGAACACTGAAGCTTTCTTT. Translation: CASSYSGSGNTEAFF.

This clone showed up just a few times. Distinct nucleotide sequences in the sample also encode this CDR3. The CDR3 is CASSSRQGGEKLFF. The DNA for the CDR3 is TGTGCCAGCAGTTCCCGACAGGGAGGGGAAAAACTGTTTTTT. V usage is TRBV11-2 and J usage is TRBJ1-4; 7 bases align to TRBD1. The junction had 9 bases not matched to a gene; V was cut back by 6 bases and J by 8 bases. The CDR3 contains 14 residues. Germline V gene lookup returns CDR1 SGHAT and CDR2 FQNNGV.

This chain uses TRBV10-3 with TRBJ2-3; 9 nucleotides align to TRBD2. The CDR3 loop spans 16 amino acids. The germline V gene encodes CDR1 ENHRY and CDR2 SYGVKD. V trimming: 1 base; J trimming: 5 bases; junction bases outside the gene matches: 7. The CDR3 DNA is TGTGCCATCAGTGAGTTTAGCGGGAGTGCTGGAGATACGCAGTATTTT. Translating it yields CAISEFSGSAGDTQYF.

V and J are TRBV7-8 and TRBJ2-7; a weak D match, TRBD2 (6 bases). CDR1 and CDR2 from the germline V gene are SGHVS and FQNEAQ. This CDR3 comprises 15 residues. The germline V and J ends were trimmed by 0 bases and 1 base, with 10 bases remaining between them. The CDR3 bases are TGTGCCAGCAGCTTAGCCGGGGGTACTTCCTACGAGCAGTACTTC. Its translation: CASSLAGGTSYEQYF. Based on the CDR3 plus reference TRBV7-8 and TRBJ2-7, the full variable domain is GAGVSQSPRYKVAKRGQDVALRCDPISGHVSLFWYQQALGQGPEFLTYFQNEAQLDKSGLPSDRFFAERPEGSVSTLKIQRTQQEDSAVYLCASSLAGGTSYEQYFGPGTRLTVT.

CDR3: CASSPDRGQSSGANVLTF. The DNA of the CDR3 is TGTGCCAGCAGCCCCGACAGGGGACAAAGCTCTGGGGCCAACGTCCTGACTTTC. This chain links TRBV7-9 with TRBJ2-6; 8 bases match TRBD1. Germline V gene data show CDR1 as SEHNR and CDR2 as FQNEAQ (reference sequence). This CDR3 has 18 residues. J was trimmed by 0 bases and V by 5 bases; bases with no gene match: 9.

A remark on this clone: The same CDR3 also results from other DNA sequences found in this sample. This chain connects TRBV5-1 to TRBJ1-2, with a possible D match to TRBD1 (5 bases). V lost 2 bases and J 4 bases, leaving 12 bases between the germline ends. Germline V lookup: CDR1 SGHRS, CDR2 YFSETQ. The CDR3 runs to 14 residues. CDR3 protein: CASSLGDGSYGYTF. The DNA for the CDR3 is TGCGCCAGCAGCTTAGGGGACGGTTCCTATGGCTACACCTTC.

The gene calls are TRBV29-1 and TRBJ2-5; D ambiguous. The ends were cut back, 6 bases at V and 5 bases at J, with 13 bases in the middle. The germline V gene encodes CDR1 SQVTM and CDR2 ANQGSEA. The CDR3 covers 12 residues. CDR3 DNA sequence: TGCAGCGTGACACTTATGGGGGAGACCCAGTACTTC. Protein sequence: CSVTLMGETQYF.

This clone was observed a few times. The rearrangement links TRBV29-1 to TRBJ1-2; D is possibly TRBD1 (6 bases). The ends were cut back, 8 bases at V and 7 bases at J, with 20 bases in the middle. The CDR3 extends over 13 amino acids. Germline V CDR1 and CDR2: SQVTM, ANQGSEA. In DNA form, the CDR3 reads TGCAGCTCGGCCGGGGGGCTCATCGGTGGCTACACCTTC. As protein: CSSAGGLIGGYTF.

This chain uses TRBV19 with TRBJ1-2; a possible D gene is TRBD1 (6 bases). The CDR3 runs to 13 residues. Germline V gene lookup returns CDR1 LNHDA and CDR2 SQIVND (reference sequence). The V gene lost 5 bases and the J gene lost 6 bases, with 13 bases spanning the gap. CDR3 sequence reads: CASSGWTDDGYTF. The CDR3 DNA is TGTGCCAGTAGTGGTTGGACAGACGATGGCTACACCTTC.

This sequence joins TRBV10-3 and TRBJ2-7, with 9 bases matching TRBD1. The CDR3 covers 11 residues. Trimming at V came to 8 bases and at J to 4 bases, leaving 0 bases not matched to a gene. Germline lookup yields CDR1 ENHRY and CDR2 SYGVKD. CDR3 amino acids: CAIGQGYEQYF. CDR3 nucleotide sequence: TGTGCCATCGGACAGGGGTACGAGCAGTACTTC.

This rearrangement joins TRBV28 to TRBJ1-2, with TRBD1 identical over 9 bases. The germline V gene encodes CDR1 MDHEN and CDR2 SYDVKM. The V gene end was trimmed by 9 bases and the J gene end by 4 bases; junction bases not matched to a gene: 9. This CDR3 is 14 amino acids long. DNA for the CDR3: TGTGCCAGTCGACGTCCGGGACAGGGCTATGGCTACACCTTC. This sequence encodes CASRRPGQGYGYTF.

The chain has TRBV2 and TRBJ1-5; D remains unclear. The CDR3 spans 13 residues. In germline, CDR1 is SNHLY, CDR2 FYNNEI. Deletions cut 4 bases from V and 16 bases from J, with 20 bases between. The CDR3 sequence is CASSGPPESAPHF. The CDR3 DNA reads TGTGCCAGCAGTGGCCCCCCAGAATCAGCTCCTCATTTT. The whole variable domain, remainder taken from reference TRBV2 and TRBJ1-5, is EPEVTQTPSHQVTQMGQEVILRCVPISNHLYFYWYRQILGQKVEFLVSFYNNEISEKSEIFDDQFSVERPDGSNFTLKIRSTKLEDSAMYFCASSGPPESAPHFGDGTRLSIL.

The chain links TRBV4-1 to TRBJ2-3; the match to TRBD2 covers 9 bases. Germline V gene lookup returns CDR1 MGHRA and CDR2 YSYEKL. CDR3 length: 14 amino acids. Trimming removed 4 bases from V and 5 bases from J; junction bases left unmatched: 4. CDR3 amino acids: CASSRLAGVDTQYF. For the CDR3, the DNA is TGCGCCAGCAGCCGTTTAGCGGGAGTAGATACGCAGTATTTT.

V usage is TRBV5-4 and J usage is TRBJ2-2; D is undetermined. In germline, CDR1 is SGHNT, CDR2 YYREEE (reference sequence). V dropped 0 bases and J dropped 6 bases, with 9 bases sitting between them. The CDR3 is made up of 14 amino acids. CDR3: CASSLDGVAGELFF. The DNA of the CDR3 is TGTGCCAGCAGCTTGGATGGGGTGGCCGGGGAGCTGTTTTTT.

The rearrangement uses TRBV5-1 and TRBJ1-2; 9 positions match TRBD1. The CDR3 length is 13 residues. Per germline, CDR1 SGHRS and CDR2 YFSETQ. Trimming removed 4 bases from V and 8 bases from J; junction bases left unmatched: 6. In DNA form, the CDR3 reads TGCGCCAGCAGCCTACAGGGGGCGGACGGCTACACCTTC. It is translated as CASSLQGADGYTF. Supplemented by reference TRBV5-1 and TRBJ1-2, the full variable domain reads KAGVTQTPRYLIKTRGQQVTLSCSPISGHRSVSWYQQTPGQGLQFLFEYFSETQRNKGNFPGRFSGRQFSNSRSEMNVSTLELGDSALYLCASSLQGADGYTFGSGTRLTVV.

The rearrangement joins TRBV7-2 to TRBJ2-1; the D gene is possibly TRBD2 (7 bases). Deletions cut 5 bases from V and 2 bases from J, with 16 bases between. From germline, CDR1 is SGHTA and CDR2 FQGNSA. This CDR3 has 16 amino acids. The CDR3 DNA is TGTGCCAGCAGCCCAAGGGAGGGGGGACCCTACAATGAGCAGTTCTTC. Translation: CASSPREGGPYNEQFF.

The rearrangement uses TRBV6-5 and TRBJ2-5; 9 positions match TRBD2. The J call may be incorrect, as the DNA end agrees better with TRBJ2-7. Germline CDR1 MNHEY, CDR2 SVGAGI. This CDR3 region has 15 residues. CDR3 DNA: TGTGCCAGCAGGCCTCAGCGGGAGGCTTCCTACGAGCAGTACTTC. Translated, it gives CASRPQREASYEQYF.

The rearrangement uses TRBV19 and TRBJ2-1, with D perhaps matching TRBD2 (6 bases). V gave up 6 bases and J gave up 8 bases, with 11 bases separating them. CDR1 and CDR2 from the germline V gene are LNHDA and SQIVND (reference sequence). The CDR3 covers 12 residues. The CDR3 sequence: CASRRLGYEQFF. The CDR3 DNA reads TGTGCCAGTAGGAGACTAGGTTATGAGCAGTTCTTC.

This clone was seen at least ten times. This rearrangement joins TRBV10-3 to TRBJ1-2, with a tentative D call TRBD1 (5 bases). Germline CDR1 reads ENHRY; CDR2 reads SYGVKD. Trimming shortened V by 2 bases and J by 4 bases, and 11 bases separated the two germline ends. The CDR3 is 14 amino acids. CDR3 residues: CAISEAGQTYGYTF. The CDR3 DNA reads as TGTGCCATCAGTGAGGCAGGGCAAACCTATGGCTACACCTTC.